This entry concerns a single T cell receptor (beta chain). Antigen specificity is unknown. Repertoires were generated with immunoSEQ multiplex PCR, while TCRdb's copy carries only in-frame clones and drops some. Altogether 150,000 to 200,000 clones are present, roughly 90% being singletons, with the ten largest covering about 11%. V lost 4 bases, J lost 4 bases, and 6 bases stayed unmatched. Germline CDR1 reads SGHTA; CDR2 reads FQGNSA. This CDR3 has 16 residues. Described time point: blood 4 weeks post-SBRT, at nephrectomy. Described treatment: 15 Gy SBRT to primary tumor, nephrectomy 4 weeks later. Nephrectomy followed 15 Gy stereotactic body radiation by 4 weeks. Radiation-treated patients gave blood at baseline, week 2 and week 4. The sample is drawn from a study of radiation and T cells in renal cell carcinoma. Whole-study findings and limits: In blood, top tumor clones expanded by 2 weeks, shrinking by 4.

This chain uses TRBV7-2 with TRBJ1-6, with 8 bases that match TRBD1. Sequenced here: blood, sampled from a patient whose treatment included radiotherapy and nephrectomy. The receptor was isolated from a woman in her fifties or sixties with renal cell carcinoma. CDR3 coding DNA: TGTGCCAGCAGCTCGCAGGGGGCGCGATATAATTCACCCCTCCACTTT. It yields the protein CASSSQGARYNSPLHF. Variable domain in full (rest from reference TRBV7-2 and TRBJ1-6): GAGVSQSPSNKVTEKGKDVELRCDPISGHTALYWYRQSLGQGLEFLIYFQGNSAPDKSGLPSDRFSAERTGGSVSTLTIQRTQQEDSAVYLCASSSQGARYNSPLHFGNGTRLTVT.